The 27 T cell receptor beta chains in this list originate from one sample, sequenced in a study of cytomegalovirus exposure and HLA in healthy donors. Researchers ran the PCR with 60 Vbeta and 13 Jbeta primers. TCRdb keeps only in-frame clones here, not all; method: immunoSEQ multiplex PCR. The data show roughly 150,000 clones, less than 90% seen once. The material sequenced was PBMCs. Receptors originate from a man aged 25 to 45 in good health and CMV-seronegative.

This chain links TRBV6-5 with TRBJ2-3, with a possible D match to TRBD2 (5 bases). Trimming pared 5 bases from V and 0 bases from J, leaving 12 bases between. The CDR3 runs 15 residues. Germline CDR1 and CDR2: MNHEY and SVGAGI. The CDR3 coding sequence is TGTGCCAGCAGTGCGGGCCGTACTAGCACAGATACGCAGTATTTT. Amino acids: CASSAGRTSTDTQYF.

This CDR3 is CASSGHVRSTEAFF. The DNA for the CDR3 is TGTGCCAGCAGTGGGCACGTACGATCCACTGAAGCTTTCTTT. The chain links TRBV6-1 to TRBJ1-1; D gene ambiguous. Per germline, CDR1 MNHNS and CDR2 SASEGT. The CDR3 is 14 amino acids. V lost 4 bases to trimming and J lost 4 bases, with 13 bases between them.

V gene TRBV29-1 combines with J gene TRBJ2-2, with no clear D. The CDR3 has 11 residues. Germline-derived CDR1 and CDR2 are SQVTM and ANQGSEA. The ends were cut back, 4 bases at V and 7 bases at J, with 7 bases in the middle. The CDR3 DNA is TGCAGCGTTGTTAGTAGCGGGGAGCTGTTTTTT. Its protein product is CSVVSSGELFF.

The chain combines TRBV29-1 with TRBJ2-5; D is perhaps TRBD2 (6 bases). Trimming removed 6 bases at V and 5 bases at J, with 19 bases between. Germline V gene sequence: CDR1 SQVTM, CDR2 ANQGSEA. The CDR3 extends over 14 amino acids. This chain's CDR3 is CSVRLETSYETQYF. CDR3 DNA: TGCAGCGTCAGATTAGAGACTAGTTACGAGACCCAGTACTTC.

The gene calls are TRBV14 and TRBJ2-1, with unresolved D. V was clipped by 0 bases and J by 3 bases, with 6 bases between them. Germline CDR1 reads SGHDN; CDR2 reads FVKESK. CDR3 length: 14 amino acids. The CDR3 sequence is CASSQELNYNEQFF. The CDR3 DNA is TGTGCCAGCAGCCAAGAACTTAACTACAATGAGCAGTTCTTC.

For the CDR3, the DNA is TGTGCCAGCAGTCGGGAATTCGGGACTTACTACAATGAGCAGTTCTTC. It is translated as CASSREFGTYYNEQFF. This chain connects TRBV9 to TRBJ2-1; TRBD2 is a possible D gene (6 bases). The length of the CDR3 is 16 residues. Trimming pared 5 bases from V and 3 bases from J, leaving 18 bases between. Germline lookup yields CDR1 SGDLS and CDR2 YYNGEE. Together with reference TRBV9 and TRBJ2-1, the CDR3 gives the full variable domain: DSGVTQTPKHLITATGQRVTLRCSPRSGDLSVYWYQQSLDQGLQFLIQYYNGEERAKGNILERFSAQQFPDLHSELNLSSLELGDSALYFCASSREFGTYYNEQFFGPGTRLTVL.

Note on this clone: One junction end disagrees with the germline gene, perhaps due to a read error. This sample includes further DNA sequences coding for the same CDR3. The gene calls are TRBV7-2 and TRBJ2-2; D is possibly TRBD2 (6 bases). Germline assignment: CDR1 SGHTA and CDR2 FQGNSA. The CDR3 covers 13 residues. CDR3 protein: CASSREYGGELFF. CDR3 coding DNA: TGCGCCAGCAGTCGGGAGTACGGCGGGGAGCTGTTTTTT. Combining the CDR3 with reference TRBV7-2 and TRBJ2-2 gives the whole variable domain GAGVSQSPSNKVTEKGKDVELRCDPISGHTALYWYRQSLGQGLEFLIYFQGNSAPDKSGLPSDRFSAERTGGSVSTLTIQRTQQEDSAVYLCASSREYGGELFFGEGSRLTVL.

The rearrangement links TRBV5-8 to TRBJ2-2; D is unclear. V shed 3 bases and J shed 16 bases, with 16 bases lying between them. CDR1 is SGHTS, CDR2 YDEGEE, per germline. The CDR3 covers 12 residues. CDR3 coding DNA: TGTGCCAGCAGCTATAGTGAAACAGTGGCGTTTTTT. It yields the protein CASSYSETVAFF.

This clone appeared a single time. The CDR3 coding sequence is TGTGCCAGTAGTATCGGACAGGGGACGAACACCGGGGAGCTGTTTTTT. Translation: CASSIGQGTNTGELFF. The chain employs TRBV19 and TRBJ2-2; 9 nucleotides match TRBD1. J gave up 0 bases and V 3 bases, and 2 bases lay outside the gene matches. CDR1 LNHDA and CDR2 SQIVND come from the germline V gene (reference sequence). The CDR3 is 16 amino acids.

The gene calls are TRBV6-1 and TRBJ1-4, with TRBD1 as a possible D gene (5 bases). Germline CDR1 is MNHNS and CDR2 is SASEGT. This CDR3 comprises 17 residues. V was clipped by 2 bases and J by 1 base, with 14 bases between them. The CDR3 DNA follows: TGTGCCAGCAGTGAAAACCCCCAGCAGGGAACTAATGAAAAACTGTTTTTT. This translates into CASSENPQQGTNEKLFF.

Here the CDR3 reads CASRLVATQQFF. CDR3 bases: TGTGCCAGCAGGCTAGTTGCGACTCAGCAGTTCTTC. The V call is TRBV2, the J call TRBJ2-1; D not certain. V gave up 6 bases and J gave up 11 bases, with 14 bases separating them. The CDR3 length is 12 residues. Germline CDR1 reads SNHLY; CDR2 reads FYNNEI.

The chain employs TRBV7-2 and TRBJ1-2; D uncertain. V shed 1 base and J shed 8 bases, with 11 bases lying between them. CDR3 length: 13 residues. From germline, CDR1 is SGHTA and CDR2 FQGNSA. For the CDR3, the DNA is TGTGCCAGCAGCTTAGTCGGGGAGGGAGGCTACACCTTC. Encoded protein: CASSLVGEGGYTF. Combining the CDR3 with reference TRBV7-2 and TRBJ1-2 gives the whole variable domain GAGVSQSPSNKVTEKGKDVELRCDPISGHTALYWYRQSLGQGLEFLIYFQGNSAPDKSGLPSDRFSAERTGGSVSTLTIQRTQQEDSAVYLCASSLVGEGGYTFGSGTRLTVV.

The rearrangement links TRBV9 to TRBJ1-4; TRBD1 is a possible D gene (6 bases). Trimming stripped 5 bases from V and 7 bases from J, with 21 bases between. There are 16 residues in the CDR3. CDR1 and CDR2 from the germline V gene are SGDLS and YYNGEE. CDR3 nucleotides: TGTGCCAGCAGTACTAGCGTCGGGGGGCAGGGTGAAAAACTGTTTTTT. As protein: CASSTSVGGQGEKLFF.

This CDR3 is CASRLQGLGEKLFF. The CDR3 bases are TGCGCCAGCAGACTACAGGGGTTGGGAGAAAAACTGTTTTTT. This chain connects TRBV5-1 to TRBJ1-4; 7 nucleotides line up with TRBD1. CDR3 length: 14 amino acids. With 5 bases clipped from V and 8 bases from J, the junction kept 9 bases outside the gene matches. Per the germline V gene, CDR1 is SGHRS and CDR2 is YFSETQ. Looking up the rest from reference TRBV5-1 and TRBJ1-4 gives the full variable domain: KAGVTQTPRYLIKTRGQQVTLSCSPISGHRSVSWYQQTPGQGLQFLFEYFSETQRNKGNFPGRFSGRQFSNSRSEMNVSTLELGDSALYLCASRLQGLGEKLFFGSGTQLSVL.

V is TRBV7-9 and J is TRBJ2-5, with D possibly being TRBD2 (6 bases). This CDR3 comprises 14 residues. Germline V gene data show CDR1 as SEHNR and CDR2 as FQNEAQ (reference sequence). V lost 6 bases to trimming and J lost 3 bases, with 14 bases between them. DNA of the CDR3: TGTGCCAGCAGATCCTATCGGGGGAAAGAGACCCAGTACTTC. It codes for CASRSYRGKETQYF.

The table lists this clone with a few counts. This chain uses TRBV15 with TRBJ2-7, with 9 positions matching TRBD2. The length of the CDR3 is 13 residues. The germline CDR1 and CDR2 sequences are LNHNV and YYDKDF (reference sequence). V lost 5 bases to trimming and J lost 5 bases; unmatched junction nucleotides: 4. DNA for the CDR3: TGTGCCACCAGCCGCGGGAGGGCCGACGAGCAGTACTTC. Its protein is CATSRGRADEQYF.

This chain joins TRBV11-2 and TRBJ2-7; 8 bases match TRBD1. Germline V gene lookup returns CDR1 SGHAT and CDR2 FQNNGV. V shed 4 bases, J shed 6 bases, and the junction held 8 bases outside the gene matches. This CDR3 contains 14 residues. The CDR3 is CASSSPFRGPEQYF. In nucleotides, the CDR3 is TGTGCCAGCAGCTCTCCATTCAGGGGGCCCGAGCAGTACTTC.

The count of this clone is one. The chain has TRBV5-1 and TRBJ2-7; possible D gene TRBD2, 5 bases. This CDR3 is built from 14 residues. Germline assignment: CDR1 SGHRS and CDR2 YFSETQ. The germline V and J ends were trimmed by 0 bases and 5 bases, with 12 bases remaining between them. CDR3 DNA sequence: TGCGCCAGCAGCTTGGTACCGGGGAACCACGAGCAGTACTTC. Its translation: CASSLVPGNHEQYF.

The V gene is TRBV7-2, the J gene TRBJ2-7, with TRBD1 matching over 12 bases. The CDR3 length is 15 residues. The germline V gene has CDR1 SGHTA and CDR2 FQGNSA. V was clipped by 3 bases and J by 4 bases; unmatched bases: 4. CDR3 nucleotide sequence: TGTGCCAGCAGCTTTCGGGGACAGGGGGCTTACGAGCAGTACTTC. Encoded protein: CASSFRGQGAYEQYF.

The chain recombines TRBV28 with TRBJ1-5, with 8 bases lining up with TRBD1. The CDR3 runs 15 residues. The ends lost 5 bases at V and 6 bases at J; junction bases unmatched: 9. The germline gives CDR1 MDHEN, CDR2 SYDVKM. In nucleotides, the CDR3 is TGTGCCAGCAGTCCCGTGGACAGGGCGGGTCAGCCCCAGCATTTT. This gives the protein CASSPVDRAGQPQHF. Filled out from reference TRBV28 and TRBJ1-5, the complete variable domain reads DVKVTQSSRYLVKRTGEKVFLECVQDMDHENMFWYRQDPGLGLRLIYFSYDVKMKEKGDIPEGYSVSREKKERFSLILESASTNQTSMYLCASSPVDRAGQPQHFGDGTRLSIL.

Here the CDR3 DNA reads TGTGCCAGCAGCGTAGGGGGGCCGAAAGAGACCCAGTACTTC. It is translated as CASSVGGPKETQYF. The V call is TRBV9, the J call TRBJ2-5; tentative D call: TRBD1 (6 bases). From germline, CDR1 is SGDLS and CDR2 YYNGEE. The V end lost 0 bases, the J end lost 3 bases, and 9 bases lay between the germline ends. This CDR3 has 14 residues.

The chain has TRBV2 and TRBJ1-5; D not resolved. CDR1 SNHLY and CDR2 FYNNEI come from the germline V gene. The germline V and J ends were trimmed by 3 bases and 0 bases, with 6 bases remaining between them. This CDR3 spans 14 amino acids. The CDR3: CASSDRYSNQPQHF. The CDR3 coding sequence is TGTGCCAGCAGTGATCGGTATAGCAATCAGCCCCAGCATTTT.

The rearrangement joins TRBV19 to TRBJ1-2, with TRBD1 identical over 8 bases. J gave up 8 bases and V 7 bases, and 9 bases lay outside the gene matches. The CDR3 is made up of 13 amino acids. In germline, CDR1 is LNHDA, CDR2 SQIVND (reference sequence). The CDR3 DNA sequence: TGTGCCAGTATCCAGGACAGGGTGGGCGGCTACACCTTC. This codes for CASIQDRVGGYTF.

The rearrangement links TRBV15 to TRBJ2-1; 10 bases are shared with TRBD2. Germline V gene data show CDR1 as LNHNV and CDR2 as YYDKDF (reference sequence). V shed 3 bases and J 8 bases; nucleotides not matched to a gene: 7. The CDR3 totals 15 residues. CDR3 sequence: CATSRERGGPYEQFF. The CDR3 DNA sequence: TGTGCCACCAGCAGGGAGCGGGGGGGCCCCTATGAGCAGTTCTTC.

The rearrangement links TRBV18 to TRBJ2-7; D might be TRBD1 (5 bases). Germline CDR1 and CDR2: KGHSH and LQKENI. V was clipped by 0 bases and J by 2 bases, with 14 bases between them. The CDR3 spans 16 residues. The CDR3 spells CASSPPGDPTAYEQYF. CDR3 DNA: TGTGCCAGCTCACCACCAGGGGATCCCACTGCCTACGAGCAGTACTTC.

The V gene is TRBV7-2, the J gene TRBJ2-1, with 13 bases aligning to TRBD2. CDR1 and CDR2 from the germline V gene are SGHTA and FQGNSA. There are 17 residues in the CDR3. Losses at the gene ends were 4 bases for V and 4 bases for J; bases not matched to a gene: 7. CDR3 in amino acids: CASSSRTSGRGYNEQFF. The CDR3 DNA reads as TGTGCCAGCAGCTCGAGGACTAGCGGGAGAGGTTACAATGAGCAGTTCTTC. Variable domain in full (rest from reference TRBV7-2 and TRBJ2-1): GAGVSQSPSNKVTEKGKDVELRCDPISGHTALYWYRQSLGQGLEFLIYFQGNSAPDKSGLPSDRFSAERTGGSVSTLTIQRTQQEDSAVYLCASSSRTSGRGYNEQFFGPGTRLTVL.

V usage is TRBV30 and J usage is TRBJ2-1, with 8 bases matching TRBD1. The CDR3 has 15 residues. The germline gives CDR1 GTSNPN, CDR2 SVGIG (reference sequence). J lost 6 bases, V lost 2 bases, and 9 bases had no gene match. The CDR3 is CAWSLPDRVSNEQFF. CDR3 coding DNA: TGTGCCTGGAGTCTGCCGGACAGGGTAAGCAATGAGCAGTTCTTC. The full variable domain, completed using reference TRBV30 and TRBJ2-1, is SQTIHQWPATLVQPVGSPLSLECTVEGTSNPNLYWYRQAAGRGLQLLFYSVGIGQISSEVPQNLSASRPQDRQFILSSKKLLLSDSGFYLCAWSLPDRVSNEQFFGPGTRLTVL.